This T cell receptor (beta chain) is drawn from a study of OX40 agonist ivuxolimab in advanced cancers. Study information: Partial responses were recorded for three patients, including one with hepatocellular carcinoma and two with cutaneous melanoma.

General study results and limits: Still undetermined is the antigen specificity of the expanded peripheral T cells.

Method: immunoSEQ multiplex PCR; TCRdb's copy keeps in-frame clones and lacks some. The data contain about 20,000 clones, more than 75% of them singletons. This clone was seen only a few times. Its specificity is unknown. The CDR3 contains 13 residues. V was shortened by 2 bases and J by 8 bases, with 12 bases between the two germline ends. Germline assignment: CDR1 MNHEY and CDR2 SMNVEV (reference sequence). The TCR was taken from an adult with an advanced solid tumor such as melanoma, head and neck, liver or kidney cancer. The chain carries TRBV27 and TRBJ1-1; D is perhaps TRBD1 (6 bases). Material: CD4+ or CD8+ T cells sorted from blood, obtained in a trial of the OX40 agonist ivuxolimab. The CDR3 sequence is CASSLAGGLEAFF. The CDR3 bases are TGTGCCAGCAGTTTAGCCGGGGGCCTGGAAGCTTTCTTT.